The clone carrying this T cell receptor (beta chain) was recorded a few times. What it binds is unknown. Germline loops: CDR1 MGHDK, CDR2 SYGVNS. The CDR3 covers 15 residues. Losses at the gene ends were 8 bases for V and 3 bases for J; bases not matched to a gene: 10. This sample is drawn from a study of cytomegalovirus exposure and HLA in healthy donors. Study summary: A data release that came early held approximately 85 million unique TCRs from HLA-typed donors.

Amplification used 60 Vbeta primers and 13 Jbeta primers. Method: immunoSEQ multiplex PCR; TCRdb's copy keeps in-frame clones and lacks some. The repertoire includes some 200,000 clones, over 70% of them detected once, and 3.8% sits in the top ten. Study-level points and caveats: About 180 TCR beta chains were listed as cytomegalovirus-associated.

Material for sequencing was PBMCs. This sequence was found in a man aged 50 or older in good health and CMV-seronegative. This chain links TRBV25-1 with TRBJ1-5; TRBD1 matches at 7 bases. The CDR3 nucleotides read TGTGCCAGCCGAGGGGGGACAGTATCCAATCAGCCCCAGCATTTT. Its protein product is CASRGGTVSNQPQHF.